Shown below are 18 T cell receptor beta chains from a single sample sequenced in a study of cytomegalovirus exposure and HLA in healthy donors. Both 60 Vbeta primers and 13 Jbeta primers went into the PCR. Assay used: immunoSEQ multiplex PCR; TCRdb lists only in-frame clones, some missing. The data hold 200,000 to 300,000 clones, with about 83% observed a single time. The material sequenced was PBMCs. These receptors originate from a middle-aged woman in good health and CMV-seropositive.

This clone showed up just a few times. In the same sample, other DNA sequences code for this CDR3. This rearrangement joins TRBV7-9 to TRBJ1-4, with unresolved D. Germline V gene sequence: CDR1 SEHNR, CDR2 FQNEAQ (reference sequence). Trimming removed 3 bases at V and 8 bases at J, with 4 bases between. This CDR3 is 11 amino acids long. The CDR3 region is CASSFGEKLFF. Here the CDR3 DNA reads TGTGCCAGCAGCTTCGGGGAAAAACTGTTTTTT.

The gene calls are TRBV11-2 and TRBJ2-3; no reliable D call. Trimming removed 1 base at V and 0 bases at J, with 5 bases between. CDR1 SGHAT and CDR2 FQNNGV come from the germline V gene. The CDR3 runs to 14 residues. The CDR3 is CASSLGASTDTQYF. The CDR3 DNA reads as TGTGCCAGCAGCTTAGGGGCTAGCACAGATACGCAGTATTTT.

The rearrangement uses TRBV28 and TRBJ1-5; D is perhaps TRBD1 (6 bases). CDR3 size: 14 residues. The V gene's germline CDR1 is MDHEN and CDR2 SYDVKM. V dropped 8 bases and J dropped 6 bases, with 17 bases sitting between them. Written as DNA, the CDR3 is TGTGCCAGCTCTGGCAGGGGCGTGGGTCAGCCCCAGCATTTT. It codes for CASSGRGVGQPQHF.

This chain links TRBV6-6 with TRBJ2-7; D gene ambiguous. The V gene's germline CDR1 is MNHNY and CDR2 SVGAGI (reference sequence). CDR3 length equals 14 residues. Trimming pared 4 bases from V and 1 base from J, leaving 11 bases between. CDR3: CASSLPGPSYEQYF. The CDR3 coding sequence is TGTGCCAGCAGTTTACCGGGTCCTTCCTACGAGCAGTACTTC.

This chain uses TRBV7-2 with TRBJ2-7; 8 bases fit TRBD1. The V and J ends lost 4 bases and 1 base, in that order; junction bases with no gene match: 9. The CDR3 is 16 residues long. Looked up from germline, CDR1 is SGHTA and CDR2 is FQGNSA. The CDR3 loop reads CASSSQVGTGSYEQYF. The DNA for the CDR3 is TGTGCCAGCAGCTCCCAAGTAGGGACAGGATCCTACGAGCAGTACTTC.

The V gene is TRBV7-9, the J gene TRBJ2-7, with TRBD1 matching over 7 bases. The ends lost 9 bases at V and 4 bases at J; junction bases unmatched: 15. The CDR3 runs 15 residues. Looked up from germline, CDR1 is SEHNR and CDR2 is FQNEAQ (reference sequence). The CDR3, as DNA: TGTGCCAGTGAGGGACAGTCTTTTCTTAGGTACGAGCAGTACTTC. This gives the protein CASEGQSFLRYEQYF.

This chain uses TRBV6-1 with TRBJ2-6, with TRBD1 as a possible D gene (6 bases). In germline, CDR1 is MNHNS, CDR2 SASEGT. V was shortened by 4 bases and J by 4 bases, with 14 bases between the two germline ends. The CDR3 loop spans 16 amino acids. CDR3 loop: CASSGNRVGGANVLTF. In nucleotides, the CDR3 is TGTGCCAGCAGTGGAAACAGGGTCGGCGGGGCCAACGTCCTGACTTTC.

This chain joins TRBV19 and TRBJ2-6; D gene ambiguous. This CDR3 is built from 16 residues. In germline, CDR1 is LNHDA, CDR2 SQIVND (reference sequence). The V end lost 5 bases, the J end lost 0 bases, and 11 bases lay between the germline ends. This chain's CDR3 is CASSARQISGANVLTF. CDR3 DNA: TGTGCCAGTAGTGCCCGACAAATCTCTGGGGCCAACGTCCTGACTTTC.

The chain uses TRBV27 and TRBJ2-1; D not resolved. There are 14 residues in the CDR3. Per the germline V gene, CDR1 is MNHEY and CDR2 is SMNVEV (reference sequence). Trimming took 5 bases from V and 6 from J, leaving 14 bases between them. CDR3 amino acids: CASSLDWRGNEQFF. The CDR3 nucleotides read TGTGCCAGCAGTCTTGACTGGCGTGGCAATGAGCAGTTCTTC.

This sequence joins TRBV5-1 and TRBJ2-1; 12 bases line up with TRBD1. The germline V gene has CDR1 SGHRS and CDR2 YFSETQ. The CDR3 loop spans 14 amino acids. V was pared by 5 bases and J by 8 bases, with 5 bases of the junction left unmatched. CDR3 in DNA: TGCGCCAGCAGAGGGACAGGGGGCTTCGATGAGCAGTTCTTC. It codes for CASRGTGGFDEQFF.

V gene TRBV30 combines with J gene TRBJ1-2; 7 nucleotides line up with TRBD1. The junction had 5 bases not matched to a gene; V was cut back by 1 base and J by 3 bases. The CDR3 covers 14 residues. Germline values: CDR1 GTSNPN, CDR2 SVGIG (reference sequence). In nucleotides, the CDR3 is TGTGCCTGGAGTGAGGGGGCTAGGGACTATGGCTACACCTTC. Translating gives CAWSEGARDYGYTF.

J is TRBJ1-6 and V is TRBV30, with 10 bases aligning to TRBD1. J lost 13 bases, V lost 3 bases, and 12 bases had no gene match. The germline gives CDR1 GTSNPN, CDR2 SVGIG (reference sequence). The CDR3 is 15 residues long. The CDR3 sequence: CAWRKPGQGIFPLHF. CDR3 bases: TGTGCCTGGAGGAAGCCGGGACAGGGGATTTTCCCCCTCCACTTT.

This chain connects TRBV14 to TRBJ2-1, with D maybe TRBD2 (6 bases). Germline V gives CDR1 SGHDN, CDR2 FVKESK. This CDR3 has 14 amino acids. Trimming left V 3 bases short and J 5 bases short, with 11 bases between. This CDR3 reads CASSQRGGNNEQFF. The CDR3 DNA sequence: TGTGCCAGCAGCCAGCGGGGCGGGAACAATGAGCAGTTCTTC. The full variable domain, rest sourced from reference TRBV14 and TRBJ2-1, is EAGVTQFPSHSVIEKGQTVTLRCDPISGHDNLYWYRRVMGKEIKFLLHFVKESKQDESGMPNNRFLAERTGGTYSTLKVQPAELEDSGVYFCASSQRGGNNEQFFGPGTRLTVL.

This chain links TRBV10-3 with TRBJ1-2, with 7 bases aligning to TRBD1. This CDR3 is built from 16 residues. The trim removed 7 bases at V and 4 bases at J, leaving 15 bases unmatched. Germline V gene lookup returns CDR1 ENHRY and CDR2 SYGVKD. CDR3 in DNA: TGTGCCATCACTAAATTGTCGCAGGGGGGCGGCTATGGCTACACCTTC. Its translation: CAITKLSQGGGYGYTF.

This clone was seen once. The CDR3 bases are TGCGCCAGCAGTGAGGACAGGGCTACCTACGAGCAGTACTTC. It encodes CASSEDRATYEQYF. V usage is TRBV10-2 and J usage is TRBJ2-7; 7 nucleotides agree with TRBD1. V dropped 2 bases and J dropped 2; count of bases not matched to a gene: 3. The CDR3 runs to 14 residues. CDR1 and CDR2 from the germline V gene are WSHSY and SAAADI.

The chain joins TRBV7-2 to TRBJ2-7; maybe TRBD2 (5 bases). The CDR3 is made up of 16 amino acids. CDR1 is SGHTA, CDR2 FQGNSA, per germline. Trimming left V 1 base short and J 2 bases short, with 15 bases between. The DNA of the CDR3 is TGTGCCAGCAGCTTAGATAGTGGGCCGGGGACCTACGAGCAGTACTTC. Translated, it gives CASSLDSGPGTYEQYF.

The genes are TRBV19 and TRBJ1-1; unclear D gene. Trimming removed 3 bases at V and 0 bases at J, with 11 bases between. This CDR3 comprises 15 residues. Germline V gene sequence: CDR1 LNHDA, CDR2 SQIVND (reference sequence). The CDR3 protein is CASSISREMNTEAFF. CDR3 bases: TGTGCCAGTAGTATTAGCCGGGAGATGAACACTGAAGCTTTCTTT.

V usage is TRBV21-1 and J usage is TRBJ2-7; whether TRBD2, the table's D call, matches the DNA was not checked. TRBV21-1 counts as a pseudogene. The CDR3 is 15 residues long. The CDR3 region has the DNA TGTGCCAGCAGCAATTGGCTAGCGAGGAACTACGAGCAGTACTTC. Translation: CASSNWLARNYEQYF.